This entry lists 19 T cell receptor beta chains sequenced from one sample in a study of shared clonotypes between healthy human individuals. Clones were read by immunoSEQ multiplex PCR, and TCRdb kept only the in-frame ones, dropping some. The sample shows some 530,000 clones, approximately 84% of them seen only once. Sequenced material: PBMCs. These receptors were collected from a woman aged 35 to 49 in good health. Some clones in this sample may be carry-over from other donors' samples.

The V call is TRBV28, the J call TRBJ2-7; 8 bases line up with TRBD1. The CDR3 totals 14 residues. J gave up 0 bases and V 6 bases, and 4 bases lay outside the gene matches. Germline assignment: CDR1 MDHEN and CDR2 SYDVKM. CDR3 sequence: CASRSTGGSYEQYF. CDR3 coding DNA: TGTGCCAGCAGATCCACAGGGGGCTCCTACGAGCAGTACTTC. Using reference TRBV28 and TRBJ2-7 for the parts outside the CDR3, the full variable domain is DVKVTQSSRYLVKRTGEKVFLECVQDMDHENMFWYRQDPGLGLRLIYFSYDVKMKEKGDIPEGYSVSREKKERFSLILESASTNQTSMYLCASRSTGGSYEQYFGPGTRLTVT.

This clone has a handful of counts. A far larger clone is one nucleotide away, so this likely arose from a read error. V and J are TRBV5-6 and TRBJ1-1; possible D gene TRBD1, 5 bases. The CDR3 contains 14 residues. Germline values: CDR1 SGHDT, CDR2 YYEEEE. CDR3 residues: CTSSLGGPDPEAFF. Here the CDR3 DNA reads TGTACCAGCAGCTTGGGGGGACCGGATCCTGAAGCTTTCTTT. Variable domain in full (rest from reference TRBV5-6 and TRBJ1-1): DAGVTQSPTHLIKTRGQQVTLRCSPKSGHDTVSWYQQALGQGPQFIFQYYEEEERQRGNFPDRFSGHQFPNYSSELNVNALLLGDSALYLCTSSLGGPDPEAFFGQGTRLTVV.

The V gene is TRBV5-1, the J gene TRBJ2-5; possible D gene TRBD2, 6 bases. The assigned J gene may be wrong: the sequence end matches TRBJ2-7 better. CDR1 is SGHRS, CDR2 YFSETQ, per germline. The CDR3 contains 14 residues. The CDR3 coding sequence is TGCGCCAGCAGCTTGTTCGGGGAGGCGGGCGAGCAGTACTTC. Translating gives CASSLFGEAGEQYF.

The chain carries TRBV4-1 and TRBJ2-7; 14 bases match TRBD2. The V gene's germline CDR1 is MGHRA and CDR2 YSYEKL. The junction had 1 base not matched to a gene; V was cut back by 0 bases and J by 0 bases. This CDR3 is 17 amino acids long. The CDR3 DNA follows: TGCGCCAGCAGCCAAGAGACTAGCGGGAGGGCCTCCTACGAGCAGTACTTC. Translation: CASSQETSGRASYEQYF.

About this clone itself: One junction end disagrees with the germline gene, perhaps due to a read error. This chain links TRBV28 with TRBJ1-5, with D unresolved. From germline, CDR1 is MDHEN and CDR2 SYDVKM. This CDR3 contains 13 residues. CDR3 residues: CANSLVFRQPQHF. The CDR3 DNA reads TGTGCCAACAGTTTAGTGTTTCGACAGCCCCAGCATTTT.

The rearrangement joins TRBV4-1 to TRBJ1-2; a possible D gene is TRBD1 (5 bases). CDR1 MGHRA and CDR2 YSYEKL come from the germline V gene. The CDR3 length is 15 residues. Trimming left V 3 bases short and J 8 bases short, with 19 bases between. DNA of the CDR3: TGCGCCAGCAGCCAGCCGACCGGGACGCCGGGGGGCTACACCTTC. Encoded protein: CASSQPTGTPGGYTF.

The chain carries TRBV7-2 and TRBJ2-1; D is ambiguous. V lost 5 bases and J lost 0, with 2 bases in between. The CDR3 has 12 amino acids. Germline V lookup: CDR1 SGHTA, CDR2 FQGNSA. The CDR3 sequence: CASSNSYNEQFF. Written as DNA, the CDR3 is TGTGCCAGCAGCAACTCCTACAATGAGCAGTTCTTC.

As concerns this clone: This sequence is one base from a far larger clone and is likely a read error. The V call is TRBV30, the J call TRBJ1-4, with D tentatively TRBD1 (5 bases). From germline, CDR1 is GTSNPN and CDR2 SVGIG (reference sequence). Trimming cost V 4 bases and J 4 bases, with 13 bases left between them. This CDR3 is 14 amino acids long. Here the CDR3 reads CAWNPGLSNEKLFF. The CDR3 nucleotides read TGTGCCTGGAATCCAGGGTTGAGTAATGAAAAACTGTTTTTT.

With respect to this clone: It is likely a read error: a sequence one base away is far more abundant. The rearrangement joins TRBV6-5 to TRBJ2-7; D might be TRBD2 (5 bases). CDR1 is MNHEY and CDR2 is SVGAGI in the germline V gene. V lost 3 bases and J lost 2, with 14 bases in between. The CDR3 has 15 amino acids. The CDR3 sequence is CASSYLSGGPYEQYF. The CDR3 bases are TGTGCCAGCAGTTATTTGTCCGGAGGTCCCTACGAGCAGTACTTC.

V is TRBV9 and J is TRBJ2-1; D is undetermined. The germline V gene has CDR1 SGDLS and CDR2 YYNGEE. The CDR3 has 16 residues. Between the trimmed V and J ends, which lost 0 bases and 0 bases, there was a span of 10 bases. The CDR3 coding sequence is TGTGCCAGCAGCGTAGGTTTGACGGGCTCCTACAATGAGCAGTTCTTC. Residues: CASSVGLTGSYNEQFF.

The V call is TRBV18, the J call TRBJ2-5; 8 bases line up with TRBD1. The CDR3 runs 17 residues. The V gene end was trimmed by 0 bases and the J gene end by 2 bases; junction bases not matched to a gene: 8. Looked up from germline, CDR1 is KGHSH and CDR2 is LQKENI. The CDR3 DNA reads TGTGCCAGCTCACCACCGAGAGGGCAGGGGGCACAAGAGACCCAGTACTTC. Encoded protein: CASSPPRGQGAQETQYF. The variable domain in full, with the rest retrieved from reference TRBV18 and TRBJ2-5, is NAGVMQNPRHLVRRRGQEARLRCSPMKGHSHVYWYRQLPEEGLKFMVYLQKENIIDESGMPKERFSAEFPKEGPSILRIQQVVRGDSAAYFCASSPPRGQGAQETQYFGPGTRLLVL.

This clone was detected a few times. The chain joins TRBV5-1 to TRBJ2-5; the match to TRBD2 covers 11 bases. CDR1 SGHRS and CDR2 YFSETQ come from the germline V gene. Trimming at V came to 4 bases and at J to 3 bases, leaving 8 bases not matched to a gene. The CDR3 covers 16 residues. CDR3: CASSGILAGVEETQYF. The CDR3 nucleotides are TGCGCCAGCAGCGGTATACTAGCGGGAGTTGAAGAGACCCAGTACTTC. The full variable domain, completed using reference TRBV5-1 and TRBJ2-5, is KAGVTQTPRYLIKTRGQQVTLSCSPISGHRSVSWYQQTPGQGLQFLFEYFSETQRNKGNFPGRFSGRQFSNSRSEMNVSTLELGDSALYLCASSGILAGVEETQYFGPGTRLLVL.

V is TRBV18 and J is TRBJ2-1; TRBD2 matches 8 bases. CDR1 is KGHSH and CDR2 is LQKENI in the germline V gene. The CDR3 extends over 15 amino acids. Germline trimming cut 3 bases from V and 7 bases from J; bases unmatched to any gene: 8. The CDR3 is CASSPNGRDWNEQFF. CDR3 in DNA: TGTGCCAGCTCACCGAACGGGAGGGATTGGAATGAGCAGTTCTTC.

Here the CDR3 reads CASSSTGGLNTEAFF. Here the CDR3 DNA reads TGTGCCAGCAGTTCGACAGGGGGCCTAAACACTGAAGCTTTCTTT. The chain joins TRBV27 to TRBJ1-1; TRBD1 matches at 10 bases. V dropped 4 bases and J dropped 2; count of bases not matched to a gene: 4. Germline V gene data show CDR1 as MNHEY and CDR2 as SMNVEV (reference sequence). The CDR3 spans 15 residues.

A note on this clone: One base separates it from a far larger clone, so it is likely a read error. The V call is TRBV6-5, the J call TRBJ1-3; the D gene is possibly TRBD1 (5 bases). Per germline, CDR1 MNHEY and CDR2 SVGAGI. The V and J ends lost 6 bases and 3 bases respectively, with 15 bases between them. The CDR3 contains 15 residues. CDR3 region: CASRDGGGSGNTIYF. CDR3 nucleotide sequence: TGTGCCAGCAGAGACGGGGGAGGGAGTGGAAACACCATATATTTT.

J is TRBJ2-1 and V is TRBV6-5; 8 nucleotides agree with TRBD2. V lost 0 bases and J lost 8; bases outside the gene matches: 9. This CDR3 contains 16 residues. The germline gives CDR1 MNHEY, CDR2 SVGAGI. DNA of the CDR3: TGTGCCAGCAGTTACTCATGTAGCGGGATTTGGTATGAGCAGTTCTTC. Translation: CASSYSCSGIWYEQFF.

The V gene is TRBV6-5, the J gene TRBJ2-7; no firm D call. V lost 7 bases to trimming and J lost 6 bases, with 13 bases between them. This CDR3 has 12 amino acids. Germline CDR1 MNHEY, CDR2 SVGAGI. CDR3 sequence reads: CASTPPTGEQYF. DNA of the CDR3: TGTGCCAGCACCCCTCCTACCGGCGAGCAGTACTTC.

To note about this clone: This likely stems from a read error, as it lies one base from a far larger clone. This chain joins TRBV28 and TRBJ1-5; D might be TRBD1 (5 bases). Trimming took 6 bases from V and 8 from J, leaving 14 bases between them. Germline loops: CDR1 MDHEN, CDR2 SYDVKM. The CDR3 length is 13 residues. CDR3 nucleotides: TGTGCCAGCAGAGGGACGGGCGGTGAGCCCCAGCATTTT. As protein: CASRGTGGEPQHF.

V and J are TRBV18 and TRBJ1-1, with 9 nucleotides matching TRBD1. Losses at the gene ends were 6 bases for V and 4 bases for J; bases not matched to a gene: 9. The germline gives CDR1 KGHSH, CDR2 LQKENI. This CDR3 has 15 amino acids. The CDR3 DNA reads TGTGCCAGCTCTCACGGGACAGGGCCGGGCACTGAAGCTTTCTTT. This gives the protein CASSHGTGPGTEAFF.